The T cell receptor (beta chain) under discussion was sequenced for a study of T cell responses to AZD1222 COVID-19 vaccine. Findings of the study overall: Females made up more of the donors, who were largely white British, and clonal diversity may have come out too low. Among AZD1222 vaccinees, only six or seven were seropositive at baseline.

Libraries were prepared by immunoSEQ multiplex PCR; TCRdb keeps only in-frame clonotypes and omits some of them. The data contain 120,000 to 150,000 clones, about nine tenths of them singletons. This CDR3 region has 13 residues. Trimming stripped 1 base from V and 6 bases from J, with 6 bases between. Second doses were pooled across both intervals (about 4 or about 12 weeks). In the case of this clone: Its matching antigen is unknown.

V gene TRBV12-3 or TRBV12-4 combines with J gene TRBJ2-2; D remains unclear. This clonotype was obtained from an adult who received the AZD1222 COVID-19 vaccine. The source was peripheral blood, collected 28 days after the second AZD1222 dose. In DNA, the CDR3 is TGTGCCAGCAGTTTAGGGAGCCCCGGGGAGCTGTTTTTT. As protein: CASSLGSPGELFF.